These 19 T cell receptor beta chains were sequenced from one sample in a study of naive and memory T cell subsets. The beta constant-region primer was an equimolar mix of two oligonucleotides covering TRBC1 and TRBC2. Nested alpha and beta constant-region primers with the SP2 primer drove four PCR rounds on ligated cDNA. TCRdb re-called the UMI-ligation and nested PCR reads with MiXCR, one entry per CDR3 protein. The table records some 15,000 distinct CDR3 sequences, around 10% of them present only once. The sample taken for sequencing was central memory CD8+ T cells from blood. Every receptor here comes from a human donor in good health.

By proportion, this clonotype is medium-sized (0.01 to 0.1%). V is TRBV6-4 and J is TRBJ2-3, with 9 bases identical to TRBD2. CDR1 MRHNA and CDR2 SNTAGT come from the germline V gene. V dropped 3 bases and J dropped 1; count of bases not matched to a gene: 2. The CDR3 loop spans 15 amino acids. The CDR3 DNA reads TGTGCCAGCAGTGATGCTAGCGGGGGCACAGATACGCAGTATTTT. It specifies CASSDASGGTDTQYF.

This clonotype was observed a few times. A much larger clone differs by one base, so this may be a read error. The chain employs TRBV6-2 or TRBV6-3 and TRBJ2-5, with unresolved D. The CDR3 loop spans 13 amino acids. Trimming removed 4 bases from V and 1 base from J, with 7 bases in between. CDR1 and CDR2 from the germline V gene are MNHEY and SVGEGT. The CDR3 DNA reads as TGTGCCAGCAGTTCGGTTGGCCAAGAGACCCAGTACTTC. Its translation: CASSSVGQETQYF.

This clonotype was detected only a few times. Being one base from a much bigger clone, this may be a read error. CDR3 loop: CASSLEVGWAGGSTDTQYF. The CDR3 coding sequence is TGTGCCAGCAGCTTAGAGGTCGGGTGGGCGGGAGGTAGCACAGATACGCAGTATTTT. The chain links TRBV7-2 to TRBJ2-3, with 8 bases aligning to TRBD2. This CDR3 is 19 amino acids long. Germline V gene sequence: CDR1 SGHTA, CDR2 FQGNSA. The J segment lost 0 bases and the V segment lost 1 base, leaving 12 bases of the junction unmatched.

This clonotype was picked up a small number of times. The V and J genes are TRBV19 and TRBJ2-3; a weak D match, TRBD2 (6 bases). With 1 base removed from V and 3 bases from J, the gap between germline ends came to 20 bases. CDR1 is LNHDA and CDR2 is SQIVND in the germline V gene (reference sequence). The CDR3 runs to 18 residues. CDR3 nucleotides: TGTGCCAGTAGTATAGCCCAACCCACCGGACGGGGGACAGATACGCAGTATTTT. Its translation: CASSIAQPTGRGTDTQYF.

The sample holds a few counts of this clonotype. The CDR3 coding sequence is TGTGCCAGCAGCCGCCGGTCGGGGGGGGGTAATCAGCCCCAGCATTTT. Translation: CASSRRSGGGNQPQHF. The chain combines TRBV6-1 with TRBJ1-5, with D tentatively TRBD1 (5 bases). This CDR3 is built from 16 residues. Looked up from germline, CDR1 is MNHNS and CDR2 is SASEGT. V lost 6 bases and J 4 bases, leaving 19 bases between the germline ends.

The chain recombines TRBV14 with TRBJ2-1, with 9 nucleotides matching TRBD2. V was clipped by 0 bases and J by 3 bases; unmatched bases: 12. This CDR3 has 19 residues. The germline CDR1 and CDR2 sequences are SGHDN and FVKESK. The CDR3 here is CASSQERYRTSANYNEQFF. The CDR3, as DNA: TGTGCCAGCAGCCAAGAAAGGTACAGGACTAGCGCTAACTACAATGAGCAGTTCTTC.

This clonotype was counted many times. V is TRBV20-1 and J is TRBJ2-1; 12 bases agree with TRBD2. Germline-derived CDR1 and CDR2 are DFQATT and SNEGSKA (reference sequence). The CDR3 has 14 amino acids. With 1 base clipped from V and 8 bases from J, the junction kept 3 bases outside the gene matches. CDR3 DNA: TGCAGTGCTAGAGGGACTAGCGGGATCTATGAGCAGTTCTTC. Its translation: CSARGTSGIYEQFF.

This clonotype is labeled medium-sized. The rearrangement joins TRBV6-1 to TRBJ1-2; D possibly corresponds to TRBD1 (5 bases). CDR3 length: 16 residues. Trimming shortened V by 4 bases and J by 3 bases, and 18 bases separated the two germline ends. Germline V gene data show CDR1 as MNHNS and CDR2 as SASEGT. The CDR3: CASSGGMGQNHYGYTF. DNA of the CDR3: TGTGCCAGCAGTGGGGGGATGGGCCAAAATCACTATGGCTACACCTTC.

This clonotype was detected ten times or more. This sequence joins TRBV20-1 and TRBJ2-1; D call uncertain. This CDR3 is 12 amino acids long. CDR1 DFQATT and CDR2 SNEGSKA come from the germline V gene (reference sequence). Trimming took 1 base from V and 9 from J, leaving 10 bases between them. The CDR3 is CSARVLESEQFF. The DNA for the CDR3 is TGCAGTGCTAGAGTTCTGGAGAGTGAGCAGTTCTTC.

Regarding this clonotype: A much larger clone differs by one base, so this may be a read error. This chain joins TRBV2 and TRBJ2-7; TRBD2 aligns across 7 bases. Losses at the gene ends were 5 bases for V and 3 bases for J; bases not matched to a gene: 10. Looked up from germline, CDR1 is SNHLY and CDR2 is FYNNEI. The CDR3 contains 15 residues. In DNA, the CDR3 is TGTGCCAGCAGTCCCGGGGGGTGTCTTGGCTACGAGCAGTACTTC. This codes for CASSPGGCLGYEQYF. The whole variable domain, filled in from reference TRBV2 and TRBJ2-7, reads EPEVTQTPSHQVTQMGQEVILRCVPISNHLYFYWYRQILGQKVEFLVSFYNNEISEKSEIFDDQFSVERPDGSNFTLKIRSTKLEDSAMYFCASSPGGCLGYEQYFGPGTRLTVT.

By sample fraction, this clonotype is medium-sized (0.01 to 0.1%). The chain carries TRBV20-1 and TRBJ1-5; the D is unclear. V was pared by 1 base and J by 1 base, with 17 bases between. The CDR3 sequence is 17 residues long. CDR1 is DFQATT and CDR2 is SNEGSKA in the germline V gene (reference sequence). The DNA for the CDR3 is TGCAGTGCTAGAGCCCTATGGGAGGGCGCGAGCAATCAGCCCCAGCATTTT. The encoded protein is CSARALWEGASNQPQHF.

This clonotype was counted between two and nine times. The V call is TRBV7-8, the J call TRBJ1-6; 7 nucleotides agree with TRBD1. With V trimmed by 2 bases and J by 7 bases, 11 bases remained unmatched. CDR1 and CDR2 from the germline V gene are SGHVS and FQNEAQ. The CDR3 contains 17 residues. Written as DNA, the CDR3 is TGTGCCAGCAGCTTATGGTCAGGGGGGCCGCAGAATTCACCCCTCCACTTT. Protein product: CASSLWSGGPQNSPLHF. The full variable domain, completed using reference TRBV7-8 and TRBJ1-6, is GAGVSQSPRYKVAKRGQDVALRCDPISGHVSLFWYQQALGQGPEFLTYFQNEAQLDKSGLPSDRFFAERPEGSVSTLKIQRTQQEDSAVYLCASSLWSGGPQNSPLHFGNGTRLTVT.

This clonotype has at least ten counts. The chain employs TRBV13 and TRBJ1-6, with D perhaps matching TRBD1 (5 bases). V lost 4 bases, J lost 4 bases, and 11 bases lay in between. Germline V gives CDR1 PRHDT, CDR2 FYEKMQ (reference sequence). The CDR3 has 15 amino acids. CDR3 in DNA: TGTGCCAGCAGCTCGGAGCAGGGTTATAATTCACCCCTCCACTTT. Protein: CASSSEQGYNSPLHF.

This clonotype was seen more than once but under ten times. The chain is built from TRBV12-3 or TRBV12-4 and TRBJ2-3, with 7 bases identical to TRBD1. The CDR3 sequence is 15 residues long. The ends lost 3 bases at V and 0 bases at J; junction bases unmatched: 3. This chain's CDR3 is CASSFPGGSTDTQYF. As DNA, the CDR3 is TGTGCCAGCAGTTTCCCAGGGGGAAGCACAGATACGCAGTATTTT.

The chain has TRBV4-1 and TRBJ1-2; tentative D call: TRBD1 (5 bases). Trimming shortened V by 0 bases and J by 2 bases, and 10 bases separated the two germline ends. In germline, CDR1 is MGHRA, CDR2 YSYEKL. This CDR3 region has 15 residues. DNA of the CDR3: TGCGCCAGCAGCCAAGATTCAGGGTGCAACTATGGCTACACCTTC. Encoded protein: CASSQDSGCNYGYTF.

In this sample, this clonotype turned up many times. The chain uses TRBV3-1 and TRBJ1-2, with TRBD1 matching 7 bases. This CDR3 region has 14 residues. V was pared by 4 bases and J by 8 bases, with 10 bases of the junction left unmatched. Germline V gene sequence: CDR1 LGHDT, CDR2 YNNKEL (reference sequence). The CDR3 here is CASSLLTSGGGYTF. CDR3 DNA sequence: TGTGCCAGCAGCCTGCTCACGTCAGGGGGAGGCTACACCTTC.

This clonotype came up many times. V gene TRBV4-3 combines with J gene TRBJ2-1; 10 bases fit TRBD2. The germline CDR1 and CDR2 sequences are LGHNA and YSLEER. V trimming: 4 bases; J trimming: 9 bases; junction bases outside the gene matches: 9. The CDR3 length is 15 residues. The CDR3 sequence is CASSPRTSGDGEQFF. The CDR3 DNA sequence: TGCGCCAGCAGCCCACGAACTAGCGGGGATGGTGAGCAGTTCTTC.

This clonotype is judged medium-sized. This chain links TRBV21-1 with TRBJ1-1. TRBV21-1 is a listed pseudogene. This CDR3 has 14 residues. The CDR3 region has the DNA TGTGCCAGCAGCAAACGGATCCTCAGGGCCGAAGCTTTCTTT. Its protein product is CASSKRILRAEAFF.

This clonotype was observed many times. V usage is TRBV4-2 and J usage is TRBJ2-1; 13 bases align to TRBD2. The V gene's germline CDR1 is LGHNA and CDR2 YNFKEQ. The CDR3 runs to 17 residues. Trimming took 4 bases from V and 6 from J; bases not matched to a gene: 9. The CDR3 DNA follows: TGTGCCAGCAGCCCACTAGCGGGGGGGGACGTAGTCAATGAGCAGTTCTTC. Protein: CASSPLAGGDVVNEQFF.